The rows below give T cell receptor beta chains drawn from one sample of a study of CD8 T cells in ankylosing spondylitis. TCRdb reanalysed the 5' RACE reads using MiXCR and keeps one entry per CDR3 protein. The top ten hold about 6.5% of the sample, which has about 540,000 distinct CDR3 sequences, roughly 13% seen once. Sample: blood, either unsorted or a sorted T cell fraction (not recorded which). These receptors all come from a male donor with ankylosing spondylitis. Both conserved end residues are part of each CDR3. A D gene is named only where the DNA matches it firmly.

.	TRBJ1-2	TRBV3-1	CASSQDFGYTF
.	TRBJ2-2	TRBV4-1	CASRYREGVGTGELFF
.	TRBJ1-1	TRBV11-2	CASSPDSPGYWDTEAFF
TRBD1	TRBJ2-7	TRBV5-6	CASRATGGRSYEQYF
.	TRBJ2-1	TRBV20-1	CSARRTPRANEQFF
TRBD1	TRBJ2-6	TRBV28	CASSSTLGTAGANVLTF
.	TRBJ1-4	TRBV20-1	CSAIGLEANEKLFF
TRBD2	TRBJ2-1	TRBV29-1	CSVILAGIDHEQFF
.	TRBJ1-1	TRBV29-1	CSFHTEAFF
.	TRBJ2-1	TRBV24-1	CATSDRALGEQFF
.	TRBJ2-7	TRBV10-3	CAINAGAVDEQYF
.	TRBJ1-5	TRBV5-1	CASSDGTLEGQPQHF
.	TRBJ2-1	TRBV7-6	CASSLGLTSPVSYNEQFF
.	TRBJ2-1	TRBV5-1	CASRVSESSYNEQFF
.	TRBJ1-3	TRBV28	CASSLFFAGEVDTIYF
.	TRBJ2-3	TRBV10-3	CAISEQLNMADGTDTQYF
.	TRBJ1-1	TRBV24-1	CATSARGNTEAFF
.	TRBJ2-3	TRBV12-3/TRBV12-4	CASSLTRLGTTDTQYF
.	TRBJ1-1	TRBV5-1	CASSWVRVNTEAFF
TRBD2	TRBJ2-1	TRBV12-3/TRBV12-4	CASSLGTSGRQFF
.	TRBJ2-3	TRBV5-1	CASSLEPTDTQYF
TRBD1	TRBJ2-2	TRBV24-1	CATSETTGANTGELFF
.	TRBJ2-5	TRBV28	CASSLGATETQYF
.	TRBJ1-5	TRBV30	CAWSEGGNQPQHF
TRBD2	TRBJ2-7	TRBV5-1	CASSQFTGTRLEQYF
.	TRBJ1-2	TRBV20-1	CSARDRLSYGYTF
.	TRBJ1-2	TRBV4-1	CASSPLQGDGYGYTF